This T cell receptor beta chain comes out of a study of T cell changes during pregnancy in multiple sclerosis. Here immunoSEQ multiplex PCR was the method, and the copy in TCRdb shows in-frame clones only, minus some. The data contain around 35,000 clones, over 75% of them seen just once; the ten biggest clones take up 9.5% to 12%. The CDR3 is 15 amino acids. V lost 3 bases and J lost 6; bases outside the gene matches: 8. Looked up from germline, CDR1 is SGHVS and CDR2 is FQNEAQ. Sequencing used CD8+ T cells from peripheral blood mononuclear cells, obtained before pregnancy. The sequence was obtained from a female donor with multiple sclerosis, enrolled in a pregnancy study. The chain is built from TRBV7-8 and TRBJ1-5; 7 positions agree with TRBD1. CDR3 sequence (DNA): TGTGCCAGCAGCTTCAACAGGGGCGCATCTCAGCCCCAGCATTTT. Translating gives CASSFNRGASQPQHF.